This TCR beta chain derives from a study of PD-L1 blockade in urothelial cancer. Time point given: pretreatment peripheral blood. Germline V gene lookup returns CDR1 SQVTM and CDR2 ANQGSEA. Trimming pared 6 bases from V and 0 bases from J, leaving 12 bases between. The CDR3 extends over 13 amino acids. The protocol was immunoSEQ multiplex PCR, while the TCRdb copy is restricted to in-frame clones and leaves out a portion. The repertoire holds about 130,000 clones, approximately 84% seen once, with roughly 3.5% in the top ten. The rearrangement joins TRBV29-1 to TRBJ2-7; D uncertain. This TCR derives from a man in his forties or fifties with urothelial cancer. Sequences were derived from PBMCs, sampled around atezolizumab (anti-PD-L1) treatment. CDR3 loop: CSVVPRSSYEQYF. The CDR3 region has the DNA TGCAGCGTCGTTCCCAGAAGCTCCTACGAGCAGTACTTC.